This TCR beta chain is from a study of control samples from healthy donors and cancer patients. Germline CDR1 and CDR2: GTSNPN and SVGIG (reference sequence). V lost 2 bases, J lost 6 bases, and 17 bases lay in between. The CDR3 has 15 amino acids. The table came from immunoSEQ multiplex PCR; TCRdb's copy has only in-frame clones and leaves some out. The sample consists of fewer than 65,000 clones, approximately 89% of them appearing once. Sequenced material: PBMCs. The chain recombines TRBV30 with TRBJ2-1, with D possibly being TRBD2 (6 bases). The TCR was taken from a man between 35 and 55 years old with colorectal cancer. In DNA, the CDR3 is TGTGCCTGGAGTTCGGGACTCGGTACGGGCAATGAGCAGTTCTTC. Its translation is CAWSSGLGTGNEQFF.